Below, 5 T cell receptor beta chains from the same sample are listed, as sequenced in a study of blood T cell repertoires in COVID-19. The protocol was immunoSEQ multiplex PCR, while the TCRdb copy is restricted to in-frame clones and leaves out a portion. The sample includes 70,000 or so clones, 87% of them seen just once. The sequenced sample consisted of peripheral blood. The receptors were sampled from an elderly woman with active or convalescent COVID-19.

This chain uses TRBV28 with TRBJ2-6; 10 positions agree with TRBD1. J lost 4 bases, V lost 3 bases, and 6 bases had no gene match. Germline V gene sequence: CDR1 MDHEN, CDR2 SYDVKM. This CDR3 spans 17 amino acids. This chain's CDR3 is CASSLWTGGSGANVLTF. As DNA, the CDR3 is TGTGCCAGCAGTTTGTGGACAGGGGGGTCCGGGGCCAACGTCCTGACTTTC.

This chain links TRBV27 with TRBJ2-1; 12 bases are shared with TRBD2. V shed 1 base, J shed 0 bases, and the junction held 4 bases outside the gene matches. CDR1 is MNHEY, CDR2 SMNVEV, per germline (reference sequence). CDR3 length: 18 residues. As DNA, the CDR3 is TGTGCCAGCAGTTTATTCGGACTAGCGGGGAGCTCCTACAATGAGCAGTTCTTC. Translation: CASSLFGLAGSSYNEQFF.

V is TRBV14 and J is TRBJ2-2; D remains ambiguous. The CDR3 extends over 13 amino acids. Trimming took 0 bases from V and 7 from J, leaving 6 bases between them. Per germline, CDR1 SGHDN and CDR2 FVKESK. The CDR3 sequence is CASSQDIFGELFF. In DNA, the CDR3 is TGTGCCAGCAGCCAAGATATATTCGGGGAGCTGTTTTTT.

The J gene is TRBJ1-2, the V gene TRBV7-2; D gene ambiguous. CDR3 length: 13 amino acids. In germline, CDR1 is SGHTA, CDR2 FQGNSA. V lost 5 bases, J lost 6 bases, and 13 bases lay in between. The CDR3 sequence is CASSRLAGNGYTF. In DNA form, the CDR3 reads TGTGCCAGCAGCCGTTTAGCGGGGAATGGCTACACCTTC.

This chain links TRBV18 with TRBJ1-5, with no clear D. The CDR3 covers 15 residues. Germline V gene data show CDR1 as KGHSH and CDR2 as LQKENI. Trimming pared 2 bases from V and 1 base from J, leaving 9 bases between. In DNA, the CDR3 is TGTGCCAGCTCACCAGGGGAGGGAAGCAATCAGCCCCAGCATTTT. Residues: CASSPGEGSNQPQHF. The full variable domain, rest sourced from reference TRBV18 and TRBJ1-5, is NAGVMQNPRHLVRRRGQEARLRCSPMKGHSHVYWYRQLPEEGLKFMVYLQKENIIDESGMPKERFSAEFPKEGPSILRIQQVVRGDSAAYFCASSPGEGSNQPQHFGDGTRLSIL.